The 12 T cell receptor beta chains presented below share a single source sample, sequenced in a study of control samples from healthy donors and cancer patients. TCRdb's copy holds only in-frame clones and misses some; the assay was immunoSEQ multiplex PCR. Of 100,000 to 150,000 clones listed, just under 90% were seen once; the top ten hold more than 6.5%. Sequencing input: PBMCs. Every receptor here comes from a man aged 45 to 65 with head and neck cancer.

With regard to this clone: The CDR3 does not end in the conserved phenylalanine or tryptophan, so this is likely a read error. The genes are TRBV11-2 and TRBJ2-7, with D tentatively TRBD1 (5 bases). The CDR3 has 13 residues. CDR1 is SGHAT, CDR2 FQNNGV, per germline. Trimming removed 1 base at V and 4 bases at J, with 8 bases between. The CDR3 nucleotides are TGTGCCAGCAGCTTAGGGACACTTTACGAGCAGTACTCC. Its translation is CASSLGTLYEQYS.

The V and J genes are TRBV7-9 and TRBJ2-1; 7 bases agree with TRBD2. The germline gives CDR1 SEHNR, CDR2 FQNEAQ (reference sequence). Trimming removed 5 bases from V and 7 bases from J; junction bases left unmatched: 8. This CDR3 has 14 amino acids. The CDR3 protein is CASSVLTSVNEQFF. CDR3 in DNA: TGTGCCAGCAGCGTTCTCACTAGCGTGAATGAGCAGTTCTTC.

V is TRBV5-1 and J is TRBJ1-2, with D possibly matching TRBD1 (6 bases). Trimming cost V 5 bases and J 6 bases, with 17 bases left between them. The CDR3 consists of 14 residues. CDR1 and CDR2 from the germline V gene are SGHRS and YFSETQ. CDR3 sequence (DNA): TGCGCCAGCAGGGATCCGGGGGGGCAGAATGGCTACACCTTC. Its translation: CASRDPGGQNGYTF.

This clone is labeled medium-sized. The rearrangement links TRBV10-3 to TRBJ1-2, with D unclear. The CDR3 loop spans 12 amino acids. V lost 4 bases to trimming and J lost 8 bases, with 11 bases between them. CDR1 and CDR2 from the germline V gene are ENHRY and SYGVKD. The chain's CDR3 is CAISGGGGGYTF. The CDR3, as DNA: TGTGCCATCAGTGGCGGAGGAGGAGGCTACACCTTC.

CDR3 residues: CASSQEWEGGFYGYTF. CDR3 in DNA: TGCGCCAGCAGCCAAGAGTGGGAGGGGGGGTTCTATGGCTACACCTTC. The chain employs TRBV4-1 and TRBJ1-2; the D gene is possibly TRBD1 (6 bases). Germline assignment: CDR1 MGHRA and CDR2 YSYEKL. The CDR3 covers 16 residues. V dropped 0 bases and J dropped 4 bases, with 15 bases sitting between them.

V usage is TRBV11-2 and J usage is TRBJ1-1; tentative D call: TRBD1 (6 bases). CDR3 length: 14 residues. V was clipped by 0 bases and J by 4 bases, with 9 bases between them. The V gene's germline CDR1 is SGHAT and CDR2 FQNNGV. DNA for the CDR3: TGTGCCAGCAGCTTAGAACAGGGCCTCACTGAAGCTTTCTTT. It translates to CASSLEQGLTEAFF.

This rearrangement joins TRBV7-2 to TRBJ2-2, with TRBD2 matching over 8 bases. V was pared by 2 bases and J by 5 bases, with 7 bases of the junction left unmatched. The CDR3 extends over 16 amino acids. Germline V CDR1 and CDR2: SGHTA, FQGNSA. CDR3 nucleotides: TGTGCCAGCAGCTTAATAAGCGGGGGCGGGACCGGGGAGCTGTTTTTT. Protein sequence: CASSLISGGGTGELFF.

The CDR3 DNA sequence: TGTGCCAGTAGTCTTAGGCGGGGGACAGCCCAAATGGATGGCTACACCTTC. Translating it yields CASSLRRGTAQMDGYTF. The genes are TRBV19 and TRBJ1-2, with 7 nucleotides matching TRBD1. Germline loops: CDR1 LNHDA, CDR2 SQIVND (reference sequence). This CDR3 region has 17 residues. The V and J ends lost 5 bases and 6 bases, in that order; junction bases with no gene match: 18.

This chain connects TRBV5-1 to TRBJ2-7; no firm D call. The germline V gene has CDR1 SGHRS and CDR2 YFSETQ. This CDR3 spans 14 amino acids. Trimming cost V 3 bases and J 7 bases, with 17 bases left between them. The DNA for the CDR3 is TGCGCCAGCAGCTCGAGTGGGCCCTATGGAGAGCAGTACTTC. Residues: CASSSSGPYGEQYF.

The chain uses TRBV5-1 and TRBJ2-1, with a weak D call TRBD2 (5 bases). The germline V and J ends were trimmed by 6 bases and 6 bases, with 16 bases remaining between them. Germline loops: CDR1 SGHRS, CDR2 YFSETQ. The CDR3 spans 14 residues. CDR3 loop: CASMIRAAGNEQFF. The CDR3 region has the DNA TGCGCCAGCATGATACGGGCGGCGGGCAATGAGCAGTTCTTC. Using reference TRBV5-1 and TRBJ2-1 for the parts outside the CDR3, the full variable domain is KAGVTQTPRYLIKTRGQQVTLSCSPISGHRSVSWYQQTPGQGLQFLFEYFSETQRNKGNFPGRFSGRQFSNSRSEMNVSTLELGDSALYLCASMIRAAGNEQFFGPGTRLTVL.

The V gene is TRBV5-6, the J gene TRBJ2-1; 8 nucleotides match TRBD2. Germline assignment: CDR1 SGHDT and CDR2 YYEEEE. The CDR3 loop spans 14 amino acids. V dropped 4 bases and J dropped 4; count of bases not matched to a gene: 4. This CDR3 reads CASSRGGSYNEQFF. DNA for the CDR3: TGTGCCAGCAGCCGGGGGGGCAGTTACAATGAGCAGTTCTTC.

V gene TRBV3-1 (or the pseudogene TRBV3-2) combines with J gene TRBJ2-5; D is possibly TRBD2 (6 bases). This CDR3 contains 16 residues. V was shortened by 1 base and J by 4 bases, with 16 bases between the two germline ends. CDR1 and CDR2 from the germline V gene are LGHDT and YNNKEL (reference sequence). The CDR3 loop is CASSQAPGALGETQYF. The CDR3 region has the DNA TGTGCCAGCAGCCAAGCTCCGGGAGCCCTGGGAGAGACCCAGTACTTC.